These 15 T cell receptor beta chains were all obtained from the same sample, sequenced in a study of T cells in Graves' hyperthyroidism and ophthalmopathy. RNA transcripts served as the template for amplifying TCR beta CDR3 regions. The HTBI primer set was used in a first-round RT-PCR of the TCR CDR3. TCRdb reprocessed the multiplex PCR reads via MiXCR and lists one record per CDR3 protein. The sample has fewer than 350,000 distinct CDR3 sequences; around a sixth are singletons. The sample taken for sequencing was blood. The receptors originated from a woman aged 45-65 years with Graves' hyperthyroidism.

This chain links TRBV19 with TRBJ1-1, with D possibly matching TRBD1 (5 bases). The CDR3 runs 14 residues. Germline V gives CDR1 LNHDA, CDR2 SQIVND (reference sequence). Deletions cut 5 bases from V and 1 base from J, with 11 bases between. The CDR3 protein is CASSPRAKNTEAFF. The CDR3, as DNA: TGTGCCAGTAGTCCCAGGGCCAAGAACACTGAAGCTTTCTTT.

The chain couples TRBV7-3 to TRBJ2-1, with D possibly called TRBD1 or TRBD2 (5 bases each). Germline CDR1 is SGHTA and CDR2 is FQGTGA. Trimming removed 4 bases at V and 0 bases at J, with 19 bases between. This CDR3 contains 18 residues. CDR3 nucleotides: TGTGCCAGCAGCTCCCGGGACCCATCGGCAGGCTCCTACAATGAGCAGTTCTTC. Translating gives CASSSRDPSAGSYNEQFF. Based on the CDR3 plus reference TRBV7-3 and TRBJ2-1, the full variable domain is GAGVSQTPSNKVTEKGKYVELRCDPISGHTALYWYRQSLGQGPEFLIYFQGTGAADDSGLPNDRFFAVRPEGSVSTLKIQRTERGDSAVYLCASSSRDPSAGSYNEQFFGPGTRLTVL.

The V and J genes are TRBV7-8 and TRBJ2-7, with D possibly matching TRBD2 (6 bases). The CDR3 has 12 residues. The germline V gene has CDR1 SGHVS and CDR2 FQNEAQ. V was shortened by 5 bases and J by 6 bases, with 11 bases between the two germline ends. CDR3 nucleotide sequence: TGTGCCAGCAGCGCCCAGGGAGGCGAGCAGTACGTC. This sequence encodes CASSAQGGEQYV.

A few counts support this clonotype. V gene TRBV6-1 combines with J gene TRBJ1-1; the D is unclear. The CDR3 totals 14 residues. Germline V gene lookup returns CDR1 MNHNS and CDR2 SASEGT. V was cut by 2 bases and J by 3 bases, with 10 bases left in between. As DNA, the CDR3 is TGTGCCAGCAGTGAATGGGCCAAGGACACTGAAGCTTTCTTT. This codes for CASSEWAKDTEAFF.

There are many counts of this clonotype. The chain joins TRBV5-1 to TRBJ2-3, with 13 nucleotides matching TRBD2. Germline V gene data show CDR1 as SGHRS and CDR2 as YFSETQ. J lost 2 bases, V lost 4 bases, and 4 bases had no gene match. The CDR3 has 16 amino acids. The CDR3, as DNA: TGCGCCAGCAGCCGACTAGCGGGAGGCCCCACAGATACGCAGTATTTT. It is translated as CASSRLAGGPTDTQYF.

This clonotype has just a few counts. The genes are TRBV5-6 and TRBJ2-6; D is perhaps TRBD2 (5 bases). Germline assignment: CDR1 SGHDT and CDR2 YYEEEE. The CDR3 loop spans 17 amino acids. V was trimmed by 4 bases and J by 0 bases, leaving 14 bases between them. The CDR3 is CASSQLGRYSGANVLTF. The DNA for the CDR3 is TGTGCCAGCAGCCAACTAGGACGGTACTCTGGGGCCAACGTCCTGACTTTC.

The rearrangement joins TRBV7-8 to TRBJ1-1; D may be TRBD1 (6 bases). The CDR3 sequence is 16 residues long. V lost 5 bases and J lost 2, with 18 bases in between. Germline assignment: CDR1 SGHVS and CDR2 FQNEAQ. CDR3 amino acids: CASSVNMGQLNTEAFF. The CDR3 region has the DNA TGTGCCAGCAGCGTAAATATGGGACAACTTAACACTGAAGCTTTCTTT.

The CDR3 nucleotides are TGCAGCGTTTTCGGGACAGGGGGCGTTGGCTACACCTTC. Protein sequence: CSVFGTGGVGYTF. The V gene is TRBV29-1, the J gene TRBJ1-2; the match to TRBD1 covers 12 bases. CDR3 length equals 13 residues. J was trimmed by 7 bases and V by 5 bases; bases with no gene match: 5. Per the germline V gene, CDR1 is SQVTM and CDR2 is ANQGSEA.

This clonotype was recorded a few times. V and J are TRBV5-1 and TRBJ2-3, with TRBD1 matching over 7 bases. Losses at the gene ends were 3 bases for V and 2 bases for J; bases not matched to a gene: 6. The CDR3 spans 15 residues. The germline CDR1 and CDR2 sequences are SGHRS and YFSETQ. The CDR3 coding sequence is TGCGCCAGCAGCTCGACGGGACAGTCCACAGATACGCAGTATTTT. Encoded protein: CASSSTGQSTDTQYF.

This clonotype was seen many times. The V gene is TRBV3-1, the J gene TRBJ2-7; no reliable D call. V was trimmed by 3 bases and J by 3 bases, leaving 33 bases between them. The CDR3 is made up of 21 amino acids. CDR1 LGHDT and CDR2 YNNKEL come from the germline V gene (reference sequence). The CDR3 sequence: CASSQFRLMWPTASSVYEQYF. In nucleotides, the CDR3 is TGTGCCAGCAGCCAGTTCCGTCTTATGTGGCCGACCGCTTCCTCGGTCTACGAGCAGTACTTC.

CDR3 nucleotide sequence: TGTGCCACCAGCCGGGCCTATGGCTACACCTTC. Residues: CATSRAYGYTF. This chain uses TRBV6-1 with TRBJ1-2; no reliable D call. V was clipped by 10 bases and J by 4 bases, with 10 bases between them. CDR1 MNHNS and CDR2 SASEGT come from the germline V gene. This CDR3 spans 11 amino acids.

This chain's CDR3 is CASSPGTGVLPNEQFF. CDR3 nucleotide sequence: TGTGCCAGCAGCCCCGGGACAGGGGTGCTCCCCAATGAGCAGTTCTTC. V gene TRBV7-2 combines with J gene TRBJ2-1; 10 bases align to TRBD1. The CDR3 totals 16 residues. Trimming cost V 5 bases and J 6 bases; bases outside gene matches: 10. The V gene's germline CDR1 is SGHTA and CDR2 FQGNSA.

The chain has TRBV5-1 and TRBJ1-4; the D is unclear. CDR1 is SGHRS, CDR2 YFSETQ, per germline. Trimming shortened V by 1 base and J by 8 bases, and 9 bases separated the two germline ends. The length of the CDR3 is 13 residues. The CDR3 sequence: CASSLNQVEKLFF. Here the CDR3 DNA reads TGCGCCAGCAGCTTGAATCAGGTGGAAAAACTGTTTTTT.

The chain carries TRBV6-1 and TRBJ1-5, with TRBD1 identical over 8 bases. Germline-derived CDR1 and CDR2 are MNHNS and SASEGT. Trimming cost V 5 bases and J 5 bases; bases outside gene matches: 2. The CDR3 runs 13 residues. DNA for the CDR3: TGTGCCAGCAGTATGGACAGGGATCAGCCCCAGCATTTT. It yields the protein CASSMDRDQPQHF.

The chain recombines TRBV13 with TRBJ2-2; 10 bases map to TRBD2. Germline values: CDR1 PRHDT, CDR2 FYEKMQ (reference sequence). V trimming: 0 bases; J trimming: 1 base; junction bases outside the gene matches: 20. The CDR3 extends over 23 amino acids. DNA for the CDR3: TGTGCCAGCAGCTTAGGCCGTCTCGGTCCGGCTAGCGGGGGCCTGATGAACACCGGGGAGCTGTTTTTT. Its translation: CASSLGRLGPASGGLMNTGELFF.